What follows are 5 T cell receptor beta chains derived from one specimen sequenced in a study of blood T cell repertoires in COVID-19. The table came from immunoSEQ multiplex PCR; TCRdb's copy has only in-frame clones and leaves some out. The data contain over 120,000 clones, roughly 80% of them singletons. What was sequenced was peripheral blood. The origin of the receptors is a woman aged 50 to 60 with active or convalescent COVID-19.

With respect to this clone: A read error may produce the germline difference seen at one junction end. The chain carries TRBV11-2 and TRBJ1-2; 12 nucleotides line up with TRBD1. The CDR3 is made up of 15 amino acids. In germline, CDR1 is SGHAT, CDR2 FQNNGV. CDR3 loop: CASTLVGTGGHGYTF. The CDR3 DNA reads TGTGCCAGCACCTTAGTTGGGACAGGGGGCCATGGCTACACCTTC.

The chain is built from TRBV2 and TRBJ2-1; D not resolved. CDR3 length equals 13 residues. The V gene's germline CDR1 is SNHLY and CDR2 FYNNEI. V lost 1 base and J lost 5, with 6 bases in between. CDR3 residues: CASSEGPNNEQFF. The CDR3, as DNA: TGTGCCAGCAGTGAAGGCCCTAACAATGAGCAGTTCTTC.

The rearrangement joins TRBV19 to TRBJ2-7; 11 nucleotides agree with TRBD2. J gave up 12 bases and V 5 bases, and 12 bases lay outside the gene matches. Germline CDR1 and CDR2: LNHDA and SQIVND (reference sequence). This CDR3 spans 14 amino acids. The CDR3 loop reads CASSSPGLAESRYF. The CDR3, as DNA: TGTGCCAGTAGTTCTCCGGGACTAGCGGAGTCTAGGTACTTC.

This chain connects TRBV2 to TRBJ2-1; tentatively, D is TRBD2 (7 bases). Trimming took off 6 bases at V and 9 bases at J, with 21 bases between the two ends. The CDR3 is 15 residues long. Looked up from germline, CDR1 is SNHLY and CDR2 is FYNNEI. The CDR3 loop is CASRPRQGTTSEQFF. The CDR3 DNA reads TGTGCCAGCAGGCCCAGGCAGGGGACTACGAGTGAGCAGTTCTTC.

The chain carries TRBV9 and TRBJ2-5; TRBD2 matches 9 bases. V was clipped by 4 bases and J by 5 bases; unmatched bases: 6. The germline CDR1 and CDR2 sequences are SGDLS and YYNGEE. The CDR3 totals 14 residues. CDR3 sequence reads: CASSTGTSFETQYF. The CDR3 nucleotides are TGTGCCAGCAGCACCGGGACTAGCTTTGAGACCCAGTACTTC.